These 31 T cell receptor beta chains share one sample of origin, sequenced in a study of T cells in Graves' hyperthyroidism and ophthalmopathy. Amplification of TCR beta CDR3 regions was performed using RNA transcripts as template. First-round RT-PCR targeting the TCR CDR3 was performed with the HTBI primer set. TCRdb redid the calling of the multiplex PCR reads with MiXCR, one entry per CDR3 protein. The table lists approximately 620,000 distinct CDR3 sequences, 16% of them singletons. The sequenced sample was blood. The receptor set was obtained from a woman between 35 and 50 years old with Graves' ophthalmopathy.

This clonotype was seen ten or more times. The rearrangement joins TRBV20-1 to TRBJ2-3; the D is unclear. The CDR3 sequence is 15 residues long. In germline, CDR1 is DFQATT, CDR2 SNEGSKA (reference sequence). V was trimmed by 6 bases and J by 0 bases, leaving 16 bases between them. The DNA of the CDR3 is TGCAGTGCCCCATCCGCAGGTGCTAGCACAGATACGCAGTATTTT. Translation: CSAPSAGASTDTQYF.

In this sample, this clonotype turned up a few times. The chain carries TRBV6-1 and TRBJ2-1, with TRBD2 matching over 8 bases. V was pared by 7 bases and J by 15 bases, with 11 bases of the junction left unmatched. CDR1 MNHNS and CDR2 SASEGT come from the germline V gene. The CDR3 loop spans 12 amino acids. CDR3 nucleotides: TGTGCCAGCACCAAGGCGGGGGGAGGTACGTTCTTC. The encoded protein is CASTKAGGGTFF.

V is TRBV19 and J is TRBJ2-2; D is ambiguous. Germline CDR1 reads LNHDA; CDR2 reads SQIVND (reference sequence). The CDR3 covers 16 residues. Trimming removed 0 bases at V and 0 bases at J, with 8 bases between. CDR3 sequence (DNA): TGTGCCAGTAGTATAGATGGAGCAGCGAACACCGGGGAGCTGTTTTTT. As protein: CASSIDGAANTGELFF.

Many counts were recorded for this clonotype. The chain has TRBV18 and TRBJ2-3, with a weak D call TRBD2 (6 bases). CDR3 length equals 15 residues. V shed 3 bases and J shed 0 bases, with 10 bases lying between them. Germline values: CDR1 KGHSH, CDR2 LQKENI. In DNA form, the CDR3 reads TGTGCCAGCTCACCGCTAGCGTCTAGCACAGATACGCAGTATTTT. It is translated as CASSPLASSTDTQYF.

This clonotype was picked up many times. The chain joins TRBV7-9 to TRBJ2-7; D could derive from TRBD1 or TRBD2 (5 bases each). Trimming stripped 4 bases from V and 6 bases from J, with 19 bases between. Germline CDR1 and CDR2: SEHNR and FQNEAQ (reference sequence). The CDR3 length is 15 residues. The DNA of the CDR3 is TGTGCCAGCAGCTCTATAGGTTGGGGGTCTGGCGAGCAGTACTTC. It translates to CASSSIGWGSGEQYF.

The sample holds a few counts of this clonotype. The chain joins TRBV7-2 to TRBJ2-3; possibly TRBD1 for D (6 bases). Germline V CDR1 and CDR2: SGHTA, FQGNSA. The V end was cut by 4 bases, the J end by 5 bases, with 10 bases between. The CDR3 has 13 residues. CDR3 amino acids: CASSSIRGDTQYF. The CDR3 DNA is TGTGCCAGCAGCTCTATCAGGGGAGATACGCAGTATTTT. Complete variable domain (other parts from reference TRBV7-2 and TRBJ2-3): GAGVSQSPSNKVTEKGKDVELRCDPISGHTALYWYRQSLGQGLEFLIYFQGNSAPDKSGLPSDRFSAERTGGSVSTLTIQRTQQEDSAVYLCASSSIRGDTQYFGPGTRLTVL.

This clonotype was seen only a few times. J is TRBJ2-5 and V is TRBV7-2, with D possibly being TRBD1 (5 bases). This CDR3 has 15 amino acids. In germline, CDR1 is SGHTA, CDR2 FQGNSA. V lost 1 base and J lost 5, with 14 bases in between. CDR3 bases: TGTGCCAGCAGCTTAGTCCCTAGGGGATACGAGACCCAGTACTTC. It yields the protein CASSLVPRGYETQYF.

V usage is TRBV28 and J usage is TRBJ1-6; 7 nucleotides align to TRBD1. The CDR3 length is 15 residues. CDR1 is MDHEN and CDR2 is SYDVKM in the germline V gene. Trimming cost V 3 bases and J 9 bases; bases outside gene matches: 8. In nucleotides, the CDR3 is TGTGCCAGCAGTTTTCGAGACAGGGCTTTTTCACCCCTCCACTTT. This gives the protein CASSFRDRAFSPLHF.

J is TRBJ1-5 and V is TRBV5-8; 7 bases match TRBD1. The V segment lost 0 bases and the J segment 4 bases; nucleotides outside the gene matches: 4. The CDR3 spans 15 residues. The germline gives CDR1 SGHTS, CDR2 YDEGEE. CDR3 sequence: CASSLGDSYNQPQHF. In nucleotides, the CDR3 is TGTGCCAGCAGCTTGGGGGACAGTTATAATCAGCCCCAGCATTTT.

This clonotype has more than one count but fewer than ten. The chain uses TRBV10-3 and TRBJ1-1; D is unclear. V was trimmed by 0 bases and J by 6 bases, leaving 5 bases between them. This CDR3 is built from 12 residues. The V gene's germline CDR1 is ENHRY and CDR2 SYGVKD. This CDR3 reads CAISESGAEAFF. The CDR3 nucleotides are TGTGCCATCAGTGAGTCGGGTGCTGAAGCTTTCTTT.

This chain connects TRBV30 to TRBJ1-3; no firm D call. V lost 8 bases, J lost 3 bases, and 14 bases lay in between. Germline V lookup: CDR1 GTSNPN, CDR2 SVGIG (reference sequence). The CDR3 consists of 13 residues. CDR3 protein: CAVDGGVGNTIYF. The DNA of the CDR3 is TGTGCCGTTGACGGCGGGGTTGGAAACACCATATATTTT.

The gene calls are TRBV6-2 or TRBV6-3 and TRBJ2-5; tentatively, D is TRBD1 or TRBD2 (6 bases each). From germline, CDR1 is MNHEY and CDR2 SVGEGT. The CDR3 consists of 15 residues. The ends were cut back, 2 bases at V and 5 bases at J, with 15 bases in the middle. CDR3 residues: CASSYGGTPEETQYF. The CDR3, as DNA: TGTGCCAGCAGTTACGGGGGGACACCTGAGGAGACCCAGTACTTC.

The chain recombines TRBV2 with TRBJ2-7; D is ambiguous. The CDR3 runs to 14 residues. Germline V lookup: CDR1 SNHLY, CDR2 FYNNEI. With 1 base removed from V and 5 bases from J, the gap between germline ends came to 12 bases. In DNA form, the CDR3 reads TGTGCCAGCAGTGAAGATGTCTTTTTCCACGAGCAGTACTTC. Residues: CASSEDVFFHEQYF.

Ten or more counts support this clonotype. V usage is TRBV2 and J usage is TRBJ2-1; the D is unclear. This CDR3 has 15 residues. Trimming left V 6 bases short and J 5 bases short, with 17 bases between. Germline CDR1 is SNHLY and CDR2 is FYNNEI. The CDR3 nucleotides are TGTGCCAGCAGCCCCGACTTGAGGACCAACAATGAGCAGTTCTTC. Its protein is CASSPDLRTNNEQFF.

In its sample, this clonotype was seen many times. This chain connects TRBV27 to TRBJ1-6; 8 nucleotides agree with TRBD1. The germline V gene encodes CDR1 MNHEY and CDR2 SMNVEV (reference sequence). The trim removed 3 bases at V and 6 bases at J, leaving 7 bases unmatched. This CDR3 has 16 residues. The CDR3 sequence: CASSLVQGGRNSPLHF. The CDR3 DNA reads as TGTGCCAGCAGTTTGGTACAGGGGGGCCGTAATTCACCCCTCCACTTT.

This CDR3 is CASSSEIQETQYF. The CDR3 region has the DNA TGTGCCAGCAGCTCAGAGATTCAAGAGACCCAGTACTTC. The rearrangement uses TRBV6-1 and TRBJ2-5; D remains ambiguous. With 6 bases removed from V and 2 bases from J, the gap between germline ends came to 10 bases. Germline loops: CDR1 MNHNS, CDR2 SASEGT. The CDR3 consists of 13 residues.

This clonotype was counted many times. This sequence joins TRBV11-1 and TRBJ2-1; no clear D gene. CDR1 and CDR2 from the germline V gene are SGHAT and FQDESV (reference sequence). V lost 4 bases, J lost 2 bases, and 9 bases lay in between. CDR3 length equals 14 residues. CDR3 loop: CASSSRRTYNEQFF. The DNA for the CDR3 is TGTGCCAGCAGCTCGAGGCGCACCTACAATGAGCAGTTCTTC.

This clonotype was counted many times. The chain combines TRBV28 with TRBJ1-5; D gene ambiguous. Germline V gene sequence: CDR1 MDHEN, CDR2 SYDVKM. The V gene lost 4 bases and the J gene lost 4 bases, with 11 bases spanning the gap. CDR3 length equals 14 residues. The CDR3 DNA reads TGTGCCAGCAGTTCCTCGATCGGGAATCAGCCCCAGCATTTT. Its translation: CASSSSIGNQPQHF.

In its sample, this clonotype was seen many times. V and J are TRBV7-2 and TRBJ2-7; D may be TRBD2 (6 bases). With 3 bases removed from V and 7 bases from J, the gap between germline ends came to 19 bases. The germline V gene has CDR1 SGHTA and CDR2 FQGNSA. This CDR3 spans 15 amino acids. Here the CDR3 DNA reads TGTGCCAGCAGCTTTTCGGCGACTAGTCCAGGAGAGCAGTACTTC. This codes for CASSFSATSPGEQYF.

There are many counts of this clonotype. V gene TRBV7-8 combines with J gene TRBJ2-2, with 7 bases identical to TRBD2. CDR1 is SGHVS, CDR2 FQNEAQ, per germline. V dropped 4 bases and J dropped 7; count of bases not matched to a gene: 3. This CDR3 comprises 13 residues. CDR3 sequence reads: CASSWGGGGELFF. DNA for the CDR3: TGTGCCAGCAGCTGGGGGGGTGGCGGGGAGCTGTTTTTT.

The table lists this clonotype with many counts. The chain recombines TRBV2 with TRBJ2-4; TRBD1 matches 10 bases. J gave up 2 bases and V 5 bases, and 6 bases lay outside the gene matches. The germline CDR1 and CDR2 sequences are SNHLY and FYNNEI. CDR3 length: 16 amino acids. The DNA for the CDR3 is TGTGCCAGCAGTTTTGGACAGGGGGATACCAAAAACATTCAGTACTTC. Protein sequence: CASSFGQGDTKNIQYF.

This clonotype was observed at least ten times. The V gene is TRBV30, the J gene TRBJ2-1; 10 bases match TRBD2. Looked up from germline, CDR1 is GTSNPN and CDR2 is SVGIG (reference sequence). Trimming at V came to 3 bases and at J to 5 bases, leaving 4 bases not matched to a gene. The CDR3 consists of 14 residues. The CDR3 reads CAWSLGLANNEQFF. The DNA of the CDR3 is TGTGCCTGGAGCCTGGGACTAGCGAACAATGAGCAGTTCTTC.

This clonotype was seen ten or more times. The gene calls are TRBV13 and TRBJ1-1; D unresolved. CDR1 and CDR2 from the germline V gene are PRHDT and FYEKMQ (reference sequence). V lost 3 bases and J 0 bases, leaving 8 bases between the germline ends. CDR3 length: 14 residues. Written as DNA, the CDR3 is TGTGCCAGCAGCTTCGCCTTGATGAACACTGAAGCTTTCTTT. Protein sequence: CASSFALMNTEAFF. Drawing the rest from reference TRBV13 and TRBJ1-1, the complete variable domain is AAGVIQSPRHLIKEKRETATLKCYPIPRHDTVYWYQQGPGQDPQFLISFYEKMQSDKGSIPDRFSAQQFSDYHSELNMSSLELGDSALYFCASSFALMNTEAFFGQGTRLTVV.

This clonotype was seen ten or more times. This chain uses TRBV7-2 with TRBJ2-3, with 9 nucleotides matching TRBD2. Trimming took 5 bases from V and 5 from J; bases not matched to a gene: 14. The germline gives CDR1 SGHTA, CDR2 FQGNSA. This CDR3 has 17 residues. CDR3 protein: CASSQRAGGGRGDTQYF. The DNA for the CDR3 is TGTGCCAGCAGCCAGAGAGCGGGAGGCGGCCGGGGAGATACGCAGTATTTT. The full variable domain, in which reference TRBV7-2 and TRBJ2-3 provide the parts outside the CDR3, is GAGVSQSPSNKVTEKGKDVELRCDPISGHTALYWYRQSLGQGLEFLIYFQGNSAPDKSGLPSDRFSAERTGGSVSTLTIQRTQQEDSAVYLCASSQRAGGGRGDTQYFGPGTRLTVL.

This clonotype has a count of ten or more. The V gene is TRBV30, the J gene TRBJ1-5; TRBD1 is a possible D gene (5 bases). The CDR3 runs 16 residues. CDR1 and CDR2 (germline): GTSNPN, SVGIG (reference sequence). V was pared by 0 bases and J by 0 bases, with 12 bases between. CDR3: CAWSVDWGSSNQPQHF. For the CDR3, the DNA is TGTGCCTGGAGTGTTGATTGGGGCAGTAGCAATCAGCCCCAGCATTTT.

This chain joins TRBV5-1 and TRBJ2-3; TRBD1 agrees at 7 bases. Losses at the gene ends were 4 bases for V and 2 bases for J; bases not matched to a gene: 7. The V gene's germline CDR1 is SGHRS and CDR2 YFSETQ. The CDR3 length is 15 residues. The CDR3 loop reads CASSPGTVTTDTQYF. CDR3 nucleotides: TGCGCCAGCAGCCCCGGGACAGTAACCACAGATACGCAGTATTTT.

This clonotype was seen many times. The chain uses TRBV6-1 and TRBJ1-2; 7 bases agree with TRBD1. CDR1 is MNHNS, CDR2 SASEGT, per germline. Trimming took 6 bases from V and 1 from J; bases not matched to a gene: 17. This CDR3 has 18 amino acids. CDR3 amino acids: CASRPLTGSGRNNYGYTF. The CDR3 region has the DNA TGTGCCAGCAGACCTTTGACAGGGTCGGGCCGAAATAACTATGGCTACACCTTC.

In its sample, this clonotype was seen many times. The rearrangement uses TRBV2 and TRBJ2-3; D not resolved. The V end was cut by 6 bases, the J end by 5 bases, with 18 bases between. There are 15 residues in the CDR3. Germline CDR1 is SNHLY and CDR2 is FYNNEI. CDR3 protein: CASRNGPVGLDTQYF. As DNA, the CDR3 is TGTGCCAGCAGAAACGGACCGGTAGGGTTAGATACGCAGTATTTT.

The chain couples TRBV12-3 or TRBV12-4 to TRBJ1-5; 8 nucleotides match TRBD1. Unmatched junction bases numbered 9, after V lost 5 bases and J lost 0 bases. CDR3 length: 17 amino acids. In DNA form, the CDR3 reads TGTGCCAGCAGTCCGTGGACAGGGCCCGATAGCAATCAGCCCCAGCATTTT. Its protein is CASSPWTGPDSNQPQHF.

This clonotype was recorded many times. The chain employs TRBV12-3 or TRBV12-4 and TRBJ1-5; tentatively, D is TRBD1 (6 bases). The CDR3 contains 16 residues. The V and J ends lost 5 bases and 5 bases respectively, with 19 bases between them. CDR3 DNA: TGTGCCAGCAGTCCAAATCGGGGGGGCGCCGATCAGCCCCAGCATTTT. Encoded protein: CASSPNRGGADQPQHF.

This clonotype was counted a few times. The V and J genes are TRBV18 and TRBJ2-3, with D tentatively TRBD1 or TRBD2 (7 bases each). Germline CDR1 reads KGHSH; CDR2 reads LQKENI. Deletions cut 4 bases from V and 0 bases from J, with 23 bases between. The CDR3 consists of 19 residues. The CDR3 nucleotides read TGTGCCAGCTCACGTTGGGAGGGTTCCCCGACAGGGAGCACAGATACGCAGTATTTT. Protein sequence: CASSRWEGSPTGSTDTQYF.